These 16 T cell receptor beta chains came from one sample sequenced in a study of cytomegalovirus exposure and HLA in healthy donors. Amplification used 60 Vbeta primers and 13 Jbeta primers. Profiling relied on immunoSEQ multiplex PCR, and the TCRdb table lists in-frame clones only, not all of them. The repertoire table contains around 140,000 clones. Sequenced sample: PBMCs. These receptors were taken from a woman aged 18-29 years in good health and CMV-seronegative.

The genes are TRBV11-2 and TRBJ2-1; maybe TRBD2 (5 bases). The V gene lost 5 bases and the J gene lost 2 bases, with 13 bases spanning the gap. The CDR3 has 15 amino acids. Germline CDR1 reads SGHAT; CDR2 reads FQNNGV. The CDR3 loop reads CASSPAGGAYNEQFF. The CDR3, as DNA: TGTGCCAGCAGCCCTGCGGGCGGCGCCTACAATGAGCAGTTCTTC.

The rearrangement joins TRBV4-1 to TRBJ1-5, with a tentative D call TRBD1 (6 bases). The CDR3 is 15 amino acids. The germline V gene encodes CDR1 MGHRA and CDR2 YSYEKL. Trimming pared 1 base from V and 2 bases from J, leaving 9 bases between. CDR3 nucleotide sequence: TGCGCCAGCAGCCAAGTCCCAGGGGGCAATCAGCCCCAGCATTTT. Protein: CASSQVPGGNQPQHF.

This chain uses TRBV5-1 with TRBJ2-3; D remains ambiguous. The CDR3 spans 11 residues. V lost 4 bases to trimming and J lost 6 bases, with 6 bases between them. Germline V gene data show CDR1 as SGHRS and CDR2 as YFSETQ. The CDR3 sequence: CASSIQDTQYF. CDR3 bases: TGCGCCAGCAGCATCCAGGATACGCAGTATTTT. The full variable domain, its missing parts supplied by reference TRBV5-1 and TRBJ2-3, is KAGVTQTPRYLIKTRGQQVTLSCSPISGHRSVSWYQQTPGQGLQFLFEYFSETQRNKGNFPGRFSGRQFSNSRSEMNVSTLELGDSALYLCASSIQDTQYFGPGTRLTVL.

The CDR3 sequence is CAISDPTSSTDTQYF. CDR3 nucleotides: TGTGCCATCAGTGACCCGACTTCCAGCACAGATACGCAGTATTTT. This chain links TRBV10-3 with TRBJ2-3; unclear D gene. The length of the CDR3 is 15 residues. CDR1 is ENHRY and CDR2 is SYGVKD in the germline V gene. V was cut by 3 bases and J by 0 bases, with 10 bases left in between.

The J gene is TRBJ2-2, the V gene TRBV5-1; 11 bases line up with TRBD1. Germline V gives CDR1 SGHRS, CDR2 YFSETQ. V dropped 3 bases and J dropped 5; count of bases not matched to a gene: 6. CDR3 length: 16 amino acids. In DNA, the CDR3 is TGCGCCAGCAGCTCACCCCGGGACAGGGGGACCGGGGAGCTGTTTTTT. It is translated as CASSSPRDRGTGELFF.

V and J are TRBV27 and TRBJ2-7; no reliable D call. CDR3 size: 13 residues. The V end was cut by 5 bases, the J end by 0 bases, with 8 bases between. Germline lookup yields CDR1 MNHEY and CDR2 SMNVEV (reference sequence). Written as DNA, the CDR3 is TGTGCCAGCAGTCTCACTAACTCCTACGAGCAGTACTTC. Translation: CASSLTNSYEQYF.

The rearrangement links TRBV5-4 to TRBJ1-5; D remains ambiguous. The V gene lost 0 bases and the J gene lost 1 base, with 8 bases spanning the gap. The CDR3 loop spans 15 amino acids. Germline V gene lookup returns CDR1 SGHNT and CDR2 YYREEE (reference sequence). CDR3 DNA sequence: TGTGCCAGCAGCTTGGCTCCGGGGAGCAATCAGCCCCAGCATTTT. Translating it yields CASSLAPGSNQPQHF.

The genes are TRBV7-3 and TRBJ2-1, with D perhaps matching TRBD2 (6 bases). Per germline, CDR1 SGHTA and CDR2 FQGTGA. There are 13 residues in the CDR3. V dropped 5 bases and J dropped 3 bases, with 8 bases sitting between them. The DNA of the CDR3 is TGTGCCAGCAGCGAGACTAGCTACAATGAGCAGTTCTTC. It translates to CASSETSYNEQFF.

The chain links TRBV19 to TRBJ1-5, with TRBD1 matching over 12 bases. This CDR3 spans 15 amino acids. CDR1 LNHDA and CDR2 SQIVND come from the germline V gene (reference sequence). The ends lost 10 bases at V and 2 bases at J; junction bases unmatched: 6. CDR3 protein: CATTGTGGGNQPQHF. In nucleotides, the CDR3 is TGTGCCACTACAGGGACAGGGGGCGGCAATCAGCCCCAGCATTTT.

The gene calls are TRBV7-2 and TRBJ1-5, with D maybe TRBD1 (5 bases). V lost 1 base and J 5 bases, leaving 12 bases between the germline ends. Germline V lookup: CDR1 SGHTA, CDR2 FQGNSA. The CDR3 runs 15 residues. This CDR3 reads CASSLDLDSYQPQHF. The CDR3 DNA sequence: TGTGCCAGCAGCTTAGATCTAGACAGCTATCAGCCCCAGCATTTT.

The chain carries TRBV27 and TRBJ2-3; the D gene is possibly TRBD1 (6 bases). The length of the CDR3 is 17 residues. Germline V gene sequence: CDR1 MNHEY, CDR2 SMNVEV (reference sequence). V was pared by 6 bases and J by 3 bases, with 22 bases between. The chain's CDR3 is CASSYFVPQQGTDTQYF. The CDR3 bases are TGTGCCAGCAGCTACTTTGTTCCCCAACAGGGAACAGATACGCAGTATTTT.

In nucleotides, the CDR3 is TGTGCCATCAGTGATACAGTGAACACTGAAGCTTTCTTT. Translating gives CAISDTVNTEAFF. V is TRBV10-3 and J is TRBJ1-1; the D is unclear. The germline V and J ends were trimmed by 3 bases and 0 bases, with 5 bases remaining between them. The CDR3 totals 13 residues. Germline-derived CDR1 and CDR2 are ENHRY and SYGVKD.

The rearrangement uses TRBV6-5 and TRBJ1-4, with TRBD1 as a possible D gene (6 bases). The germline gives CDR1 MNHEY, CDR2 SVGAGI. V dropped 6 bases and J dropped 7 bases, with 15 bases sitting between them. The CDR3 extends over 14 amino acids. The CDR3 spells CASRYGGAAEKLFF. DNA for the CDR3: TGTGCCAGCAGATACGGGGGGGCTGCTGAAAAACTGTTTTTT.

This sequence joins TRBV7-9 and TRBJ2-4; 8 bases match TRBD2. Germline V CDR1 and CDR2: SEHNR, FQNEAQ (reference sequence). The CDR3 covers 15 residues. After removal of 5 bases from V and 6 bases from J, the junction contained 9 bases not matched to a gene. The CDR3 coding sequence is TGTGCCAGCAGCCCGGGGGCGGGAGGAAGAAACATTCAGTACTTC. Protein: CASSPGAGGRNIQYF.

J is TRBJ1-2 and V is TRBV2, with a possible D match to TRBD1 (5 bases). CDR3 size: 12 residues. Germline V CDR1 and CDR2: SNHLY, FYNNEI. V lost 6 bases to trimming and J lost 4 bases, with 9 bases between them. CDR3 DNA: TGTGCCAGCAGGGACACGTTCTATGGCTACACCTTC. Encoded protein: CASRDTFYGYTF.

The CDR3 region is CASSSWGQGPRRTFF. The CDR3 coding sequence is TGTGCCAGCAGTTCCTGGGGGCAGGGGCCCCGGCGGACTTTCTTT. The gene calls are TRBV27 and TRBJ1-1; tentative D call: TRBD1 (6 bases). V lost 4 bases to trimming and J lost 12 bases, with 24 bases between them. The CDR3 length is 15 residues. The germline CDR1 and CDR2 sequences are MNHEY and SMNVEV (reference sequence).